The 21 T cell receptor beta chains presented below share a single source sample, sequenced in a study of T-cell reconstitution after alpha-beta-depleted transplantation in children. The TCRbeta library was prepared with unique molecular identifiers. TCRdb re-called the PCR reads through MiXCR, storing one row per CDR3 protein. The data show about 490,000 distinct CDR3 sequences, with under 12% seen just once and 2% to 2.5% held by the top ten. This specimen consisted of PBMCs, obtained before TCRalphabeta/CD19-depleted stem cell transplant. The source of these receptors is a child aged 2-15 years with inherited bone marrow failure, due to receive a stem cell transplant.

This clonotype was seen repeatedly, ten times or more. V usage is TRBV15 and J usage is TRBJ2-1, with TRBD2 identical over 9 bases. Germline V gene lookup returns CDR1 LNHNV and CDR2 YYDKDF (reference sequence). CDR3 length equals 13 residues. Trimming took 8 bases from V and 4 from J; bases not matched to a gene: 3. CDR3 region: CATRLAVYNEQFF. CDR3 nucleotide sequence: TGTGCCACCCGACTAGCGGTATACAATGAGCAGTTCTTC.

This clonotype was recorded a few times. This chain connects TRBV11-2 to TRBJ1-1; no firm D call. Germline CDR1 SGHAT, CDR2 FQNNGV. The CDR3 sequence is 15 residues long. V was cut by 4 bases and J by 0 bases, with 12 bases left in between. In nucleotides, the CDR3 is TGTGCCAGCAGCTCCGAAGGTAGAATGAACACTGAAGCTTTCTTT. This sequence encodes CASSSEGRMNTEAFF.

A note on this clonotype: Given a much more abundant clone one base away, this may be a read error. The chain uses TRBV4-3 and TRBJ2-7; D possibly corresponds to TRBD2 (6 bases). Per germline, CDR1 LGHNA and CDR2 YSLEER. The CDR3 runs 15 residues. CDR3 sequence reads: CASSQGPGLSYDQYF. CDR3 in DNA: TGCGCCAGCAGCCAAGGTCCGGGACTTTCCTACGACCAGTACTTC.

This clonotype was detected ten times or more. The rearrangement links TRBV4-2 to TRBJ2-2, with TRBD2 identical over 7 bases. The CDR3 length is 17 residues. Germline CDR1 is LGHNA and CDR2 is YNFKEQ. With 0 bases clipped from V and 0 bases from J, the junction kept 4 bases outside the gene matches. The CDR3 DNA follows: TGTGCCAGCAGCCAAGAAGGCGGGAGAGCGAACACCGGGGAGCTGTTTTTT. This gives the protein CASSQEGGRANTGELFF.

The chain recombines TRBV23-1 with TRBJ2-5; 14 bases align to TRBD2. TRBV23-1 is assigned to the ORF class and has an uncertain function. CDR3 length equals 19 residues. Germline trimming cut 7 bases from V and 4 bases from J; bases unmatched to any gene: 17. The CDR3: CASTPGLAGVEGFGETQYF. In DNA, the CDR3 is TGCGCCAGCACCCCGGGACTAGCGGGAGTAGAGGGGTTCGGAGAGACCCAGTACTTC.

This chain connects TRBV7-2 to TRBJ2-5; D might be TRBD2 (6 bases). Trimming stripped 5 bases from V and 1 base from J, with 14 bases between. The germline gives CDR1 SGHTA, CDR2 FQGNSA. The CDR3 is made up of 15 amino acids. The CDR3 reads CASSLKRGFQETQYF. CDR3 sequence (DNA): TGTGCCAGCAGCCTAAAACGGGGGTTCCAAGAGACCCAGTACTTC.

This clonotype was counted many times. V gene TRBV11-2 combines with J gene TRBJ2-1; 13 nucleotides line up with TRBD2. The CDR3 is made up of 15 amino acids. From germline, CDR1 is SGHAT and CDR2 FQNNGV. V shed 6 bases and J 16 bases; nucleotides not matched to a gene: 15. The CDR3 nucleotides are TGTGCCAGCAGATCCTCCGGGACTAGCGGGACGGGACGATTCTTC. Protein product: CASRSSGTSGTGRFF.

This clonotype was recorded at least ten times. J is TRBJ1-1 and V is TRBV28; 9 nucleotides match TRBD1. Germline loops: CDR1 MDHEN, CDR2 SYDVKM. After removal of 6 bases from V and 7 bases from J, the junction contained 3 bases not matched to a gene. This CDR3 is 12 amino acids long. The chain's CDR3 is CASRWGQGEAFF. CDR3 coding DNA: TGTGCCAGCAGATGGGGACAGGGTGAAGCTTTCTTT.

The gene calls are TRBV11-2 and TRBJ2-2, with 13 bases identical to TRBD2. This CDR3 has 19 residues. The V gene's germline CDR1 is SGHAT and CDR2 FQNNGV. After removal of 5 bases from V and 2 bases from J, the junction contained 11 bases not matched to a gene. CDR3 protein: CASSLQTGLAGSNTGELFF. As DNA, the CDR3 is TGTGCCAGCAGCCTGCAAACGGGACTAGCGGGGTCTAACACCGGGGAGCTGTTTTTT. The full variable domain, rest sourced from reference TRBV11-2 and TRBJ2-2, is EAGVAQSPRYKIIEKRQSVAFWCNPISGHATLYWYQQILGQGPKLLIQFQNNGVVDDSQLPKDRFSAERLKGVDSTLKIQPAKLEDSAVYLCASSLQTGLAGSNTGELFFGEGSRLTVL.

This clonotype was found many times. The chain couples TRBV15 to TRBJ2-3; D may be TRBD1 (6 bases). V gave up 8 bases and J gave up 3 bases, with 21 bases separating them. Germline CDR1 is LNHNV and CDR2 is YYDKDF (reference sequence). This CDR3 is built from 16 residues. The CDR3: CATGSQGIGGTDTQYF. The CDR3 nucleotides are TGTGCCACCGGATCCCAGGGGATTGGTGGGACAGATACGCAGTATTTT.

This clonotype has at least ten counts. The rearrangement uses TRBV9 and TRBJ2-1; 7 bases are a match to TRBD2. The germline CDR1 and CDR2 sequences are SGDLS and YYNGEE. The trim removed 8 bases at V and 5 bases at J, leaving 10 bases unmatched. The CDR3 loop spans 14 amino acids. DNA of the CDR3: TGTGCCAGTCCACCGGGACTACGGAACAATGAGCAGTTCTTC. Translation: CASPPGLRNNEQFF.

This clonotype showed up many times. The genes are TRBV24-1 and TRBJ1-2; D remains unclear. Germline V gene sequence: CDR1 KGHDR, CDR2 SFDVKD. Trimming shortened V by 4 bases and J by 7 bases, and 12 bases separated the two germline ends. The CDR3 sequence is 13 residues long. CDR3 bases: TGTGCCACCAGTGACCCTCTAGTAGGTGGCTACACCTTC. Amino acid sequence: CATSDPLVGGYTF.

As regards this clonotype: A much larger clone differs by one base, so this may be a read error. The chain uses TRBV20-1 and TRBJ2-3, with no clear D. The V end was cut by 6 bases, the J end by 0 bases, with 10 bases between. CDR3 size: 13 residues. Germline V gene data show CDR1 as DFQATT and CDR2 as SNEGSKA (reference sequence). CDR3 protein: CSASRPSTDTQYF. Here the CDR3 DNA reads TGCAGTGCCTCCAGACCCAGCACAGATACGCAGTATTTT.

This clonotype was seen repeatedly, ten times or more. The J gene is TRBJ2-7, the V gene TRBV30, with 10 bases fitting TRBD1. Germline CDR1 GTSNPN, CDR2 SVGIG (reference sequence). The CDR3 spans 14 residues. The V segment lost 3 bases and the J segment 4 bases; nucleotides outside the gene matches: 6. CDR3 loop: CAWSNWDRGYEQYF. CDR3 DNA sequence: TGTGCCTGGAGCAATTGGGACAGGGGATACGAGCAGTACTTC.

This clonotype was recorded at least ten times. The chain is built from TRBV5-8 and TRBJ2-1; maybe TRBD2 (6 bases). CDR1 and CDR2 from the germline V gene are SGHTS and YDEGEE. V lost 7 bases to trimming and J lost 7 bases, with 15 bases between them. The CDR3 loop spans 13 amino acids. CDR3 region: CASQGGSMNEQFF. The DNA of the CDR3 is TGTGCCAGCCAAGGAGGGTCGATGAATGAGCAGTTCTTC.

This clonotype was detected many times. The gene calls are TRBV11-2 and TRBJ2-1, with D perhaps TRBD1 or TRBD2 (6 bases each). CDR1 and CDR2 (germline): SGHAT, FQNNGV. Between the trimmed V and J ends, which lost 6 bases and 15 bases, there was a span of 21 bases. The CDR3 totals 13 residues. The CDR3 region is CASSSRGDKGPFF. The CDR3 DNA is TGTGCCAGCAGTTCGAGGGGGGACAAGGGGCCGTTCTTC.

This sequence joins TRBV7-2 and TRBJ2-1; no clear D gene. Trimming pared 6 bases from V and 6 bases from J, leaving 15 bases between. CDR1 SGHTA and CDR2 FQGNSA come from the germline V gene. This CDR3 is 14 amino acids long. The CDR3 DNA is TGTGCCAGCAGTCCCGATTCCACGCTCAATGAGCAGTTCTTC. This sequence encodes CASSPDSTLNEQFF.

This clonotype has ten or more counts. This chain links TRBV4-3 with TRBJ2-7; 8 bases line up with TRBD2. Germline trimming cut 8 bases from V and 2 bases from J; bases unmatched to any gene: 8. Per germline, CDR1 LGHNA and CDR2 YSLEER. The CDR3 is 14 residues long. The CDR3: CASSPQAGAYEQYF. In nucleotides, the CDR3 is TGCGCCAGCTCCCCCCAAGCGGGAGCCTACGAGCAGTACTTC.

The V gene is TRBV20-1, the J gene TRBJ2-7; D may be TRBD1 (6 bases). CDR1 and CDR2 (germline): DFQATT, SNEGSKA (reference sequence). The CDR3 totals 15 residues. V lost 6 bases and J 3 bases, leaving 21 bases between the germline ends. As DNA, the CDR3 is TGCAGTGCCTTAGAATCCGGACAGTCTATCTACGAGCAGTACTTC. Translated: CSALESGQSIYEQYF.

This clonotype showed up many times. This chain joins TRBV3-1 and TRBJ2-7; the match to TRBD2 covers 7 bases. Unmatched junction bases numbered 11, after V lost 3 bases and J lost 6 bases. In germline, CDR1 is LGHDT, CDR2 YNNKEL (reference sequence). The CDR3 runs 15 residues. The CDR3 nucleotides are TGTGCCAGCAGCCAGGAGTGGGCGGGAGCCTCCGAGCAGTACTTC. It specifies CASSQEWAGASEQYF.

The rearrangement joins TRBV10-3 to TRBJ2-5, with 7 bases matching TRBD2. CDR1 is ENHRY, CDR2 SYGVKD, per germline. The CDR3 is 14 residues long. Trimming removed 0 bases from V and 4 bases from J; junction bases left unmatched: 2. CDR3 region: CAISESPGGETQYF. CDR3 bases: TGTGCCATCAGTGAGTCGCCGGGGGGAGAGACCCAGTACTTC.